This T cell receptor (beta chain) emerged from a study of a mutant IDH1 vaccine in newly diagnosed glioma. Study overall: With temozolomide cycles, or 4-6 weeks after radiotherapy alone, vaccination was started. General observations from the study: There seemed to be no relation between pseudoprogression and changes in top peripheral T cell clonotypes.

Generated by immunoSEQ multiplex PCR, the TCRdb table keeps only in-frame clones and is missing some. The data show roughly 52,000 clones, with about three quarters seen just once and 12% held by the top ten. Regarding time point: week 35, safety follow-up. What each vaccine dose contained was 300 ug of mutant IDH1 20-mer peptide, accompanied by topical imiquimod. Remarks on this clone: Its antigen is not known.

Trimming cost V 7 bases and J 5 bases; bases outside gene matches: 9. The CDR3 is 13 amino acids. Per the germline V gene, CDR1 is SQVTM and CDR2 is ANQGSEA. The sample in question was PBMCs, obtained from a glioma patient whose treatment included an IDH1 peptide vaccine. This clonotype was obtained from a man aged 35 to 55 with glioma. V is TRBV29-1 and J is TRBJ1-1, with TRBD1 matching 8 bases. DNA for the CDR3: TGCAGCGGACAGGGGCGGGCCGAGACTGAAGCTTTCTTT. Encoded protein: CSGQGRAETEAFF.